This TCR beta chain appears in the sequencing data of a study of blood T cell repertoires in COVID-19. Study overall: COVID-19 samples, acute and convalescent, were from the United States, Italy and Spain. The cDNA or gDNA used as material had been derived from T cells, B-cell-depleted T cells, or PBMCs.

Trimming cost V 2 bases and J 6 bases; bases outside gene matches: 9. Germline V gene lookup returns CDR1 KGHSH and CDR2 LQKENI. The CDR3 has 16 amino acids. Methods used by the authors: By means of reference gene primer amplification, nucleated cell counts were estimated. This table comes from immunoSEQ multiplex PCR, and its TCRdb copy is limited to in-frame clones, with some not included. V and J calls and clone size are copied from that table; D and trimming were computed from the DNA. Of roughly 70,000 clones listed, around 87% are singletons. The sequence derives from a woman older than 75 with active or convalescent COVID-19. Sequencing input: peripheral blood. The chain combines TRBV18 with TRBJ2-3; TRBD2 agrees at 9 bases. CDR3 sequence reads: CASSPRAGGPRDTQYF. CDR3 DNA: TGTGCCAGCTCACCAAGAGCGGGGGGACCTAGGGATACGCAGTATTTT.